The 21 T cell receptor beta chains in this list originate from one sample, sequenced in a study of regulatory T cells in long-lasting Graves disease. In building TCR beta libraries, iRepertoire HTBI primers were used together with Arm-PCR of CDR3 regions. Each CDR3 protein is one row after TCRdb ran MiXCR on the multiplex PCR reads. The sample has 400,000 to 500,000 distinct CDR3 sequences; roughly 23% are singletons. Time point noted: persistent/refractory GD, antithyroid drugs over 5 years with positive TRAb. The TCR library was made from RNA extracted from PBMCs. The sequencing here drew on peripheral blood mononuclear cells (PBMCs), taken when the disease was refractory, from a patient treated with antithyroid drugs. The receptors originated from a female donor with Graves disease.

This clonotype was detected a few times. V is TRBV5-6 and J is TRBJ2-5, with 8 bases lining up with TRBD1. The J segment lost 5 bases and the V segment lost 4 bases, leaving 13 bases of the junction unmatched. Per the germline V gene, CDR1 is SGHDT and CDR2 is YYEEEE. CDR3 length equals 16 residues. DNA for the CDR3: TGTGCCAGCAGCATCATCCGGGCAGGGGGCCGGGAGACCCAGTACTTC. It specifies CASSIIRAGGRETQYF. Together with reference TRBV5-6 and TRBJ2-5, the CDR3 gives the full variable domain: DAGVTQSPTHLIKTRGQQVTLRCSPKSGHDTVSWYQQALGQGPQFIFQYYEEEERQRGNFPDRFSGHQFPNYSSELNVNALLLGDSALYLCASSIIRAGGRETQYFGPGTRLLVL.

The V gene is TRBV6-1, the J gene TRBJ2-5; D gene uncertain. From germline, CDR1 is MNHNS and CDR2 SASEGT. V gave up 6 bases and J gave up 0 bases, with 17 bases separating them. The CDR3 extends over 16 amino acids. CDR3 loop: CASSPILRHNQETQYF. The CDR3 bases are TGTGCCAGCAGCCCAATCTTAAGACACAACCAAGAGACCCAGTACTTC.

A word on this clonotype: This could be a read error, since a much larger clone is one nucleotide away. The chain couples TRBV6-2 or TRBV6-3 to TRBJ1-1; D is perhaps TRBD1 (5 bases). Germline values: CDR1 MNHEY, CDR2 SVGEGT. This CDR3 comprises 13 residues. The CDR3 nucleotides read TGTGCCAGCAGTGTAGGGGATAGCACTGGAGCTTTCTTT. Translating gives CASSVGDSTGAFF.

This clonotype has a count of ten or more. The V gene is TRBV6-2 or TRBV6-3, the J gene TRBJ2-7; D is undetermined. Trimming stripped 3 bases from V and 2 bases from J, with 14 bases between. CDR1 and CDR2 (germline): MNHEY, SVGEGT. The CDR3 consists of 15 residues. In nucleotides, the CDR3 is TGTGCCAGCAGTTATAGGATCGGCCAAACCTACGAGCAGTACTTC. It specifies CASSYRIGQTYEQYF.

This clonotype was counted at least ten times. The CDR3 loop is CASSLGTVYYEQYF. The CDR3 nucleotides read TGTGCCAGCAGCCTAGGGACAGTTTACTACGAGCAGTACTTC. The chain combines TRBV28 with TRBJ2-7; 7 nucleotides agree with TRBD1. After removal of 6 bases from V and 3 bases from J, the junction contained 8 bases not matched to a gene. This CDR3 has 14 residues. Looked up from germline, CDR1 is MDHEN and CDR2 is SYDVKM.

This chain links TRBV30 with TRBJ2-7; 7 bases line up with TRBD1. The trim removed 0 bases at V and 7 bases at J, leaving 6 bases unmatched. The CDR3 length is 13 residues. Looked up from germline, CDR1 is GTSNPN and CDR2 is SVGIG (reference sequence). CDR3 sequence: CAWSVDRVDEQYF. The CDR3 DNA is TGTGCCTGGAGTGTTGACAGGGTGGATGAGCAGTACTTC.

This chain connects TRBV6-2 or TRBV6-3 to TRBJ1-1, with D hard to call. From germline, CDR1 is MNHEY and CDR2 SVGEGT. Trimming removed 4 bases at V and 6 bases at J, with 12 bases between. This CDR3 comprises 13 residues. Written as DNA, the CDR3 is TGTGCCAGCAGTTTAGGCTTAAGCGCTGAAGCTTTCTTT. Protein product: CASSLGLSAEAFF.

Only a few counts were recorded for this clonotype. This sequence joins TRBV7-9 and TRBJ1-1; no clear D gene. Trimming took off 3 bases at V and 4 bases at J, with 9 bases between the two ends. Germline CDR1 is SEHNR and CDR2 is FQNEAQ (reference sequence). The CDR3 consists of 13 residues. Here the CDR3 reads CASSFGRATEAFF. DNA of the CDR3: TGTGCCAGCAGCTTTGGGAGAGCCACTGAAGCTTTCTTT.

This chain joins TRBV19 and TRBJ2-1; either TRBD1 or TRBD2 may fit D (5 bases each). The CDR3 extends over 14 amino acids. CDR1 is LNHDA and CDR2 is SQIVND in the germline V gene (reference sequence). V lost 6 bases and J lost 3, with 12 bases in between. CDR3 coding DNA: TGTGCCAGTAGCTCCCGGGGCGGCTACAATGAGCAGTTCTTC. Translated: CASSSRGGYNEQFF.

This clonotype was detected only a few times. This chain joins TRBV20-1 and TRBJ2-5; either TRBD1 or TRBD2 may fit D (6 bases each). Trimming shortened V by 0 bases and J by 4 bases, and 15 bases separated the two germline ends. Germline CDR1 and CDR2: DFQATT and SNEGSKA (reference sequence). This CDR3 contains 15 residues. The CDR3 spells CSARDSRGERETQYF. CDR3 coding DNA: TGCAGTGCTAGAGATTCGAGGGGGGAGAGAGAGACCCAGTACTTC.

This clonotype appeared many times. The rearrangement uses TRBV11-2 and TRBJ2-1; the match to TRBD2 covers 9 bases. The germline CDR1 and CDR2 sequences are SGHAT and FQNNGV. The V segment lost 3 bases and the J segment 0 bases; nucleotides outside the gene matches: 0. This CDR3 comprises 15 residues. Here the CDR3 DNA reads TGTGCCAGCAGCTTTAGCGGGAGCTCCTACAATGAGCAGTTCTTC. It is translated as CASSFSGSSYNEQFF.

The sample holds many counts of this clonotype. This chain connects TRBV2 to TRBJ1-1; D possibly corresponds to TRBD1 (5 bases). Germline CDR1 is SNHLY and CDR2 is FYNNEI. The CDR3 has 14 residues. V was pared by 10 bases and J by 3 bases, with 18 bases between. The CDR3 loop reads CAKISSGGYTEAFF. CDR3 DNA sequence: TGTGCCAAGATTAGTTCCGGGGGGTACACTGAAGCTTTCTTT.

This clonotype was counted ten times or more. The chain couples TRBV28 to TRBJ2-5; 10 bases fit TRBD1. This CDR3 comprises 15 residues. In germline, CDR1 is MDHEN, CDR2 SYDVKM. The ends lost 8 bases at V and 7 bases at J; junction bases unmatched: 13. The CDR3 bases are TGTGCCAGCCAGTCCCCCAGACAGGGGGCTGGGACCCAGTACTTC. Its protein product is CASQSPRQGAGTQYF.

This clonotype was counted at least ten times. The chain couples TRBV10-3 to TRBJ1-2; D perhaps matches TRBD1 (5 bases). CDR3 length equals 14 residues. V lost 2 bases and J lost 5, with 12 bases in between. The germline gives CDR1 ENHRY, CDR2 SYGVKD. The CDR3 nucleotides are TGTGCCATCAGTGAGAGGGGCAGCGAATATGGCTACACCTTC. Its translation is CAISERGSEYGYTF.

The V and J genes are TRBV5-6 and TRBJ2-5, with TRBD2 matching 11 bases. The V gene's germline CDR1 is SGHDT and CDR2 YYEEEE. The V gene end was trimmed by 2 bases and the J gene end by 5 bases; junction bases not matched to a gene: 5. The CDR3 loop spans 15 amino acids. CDR3 DNA: TGTGCCAGCAGCTTTTATAGCGGGAGGGAGGAGACCCAGTACTTC. This translates into CASSFYSGREETQYF.

This clonotype was counted at least ten times. The chain joins TRBV6-2 or TRBV6-3 to TRBJ2-7; 9 bases agree with TRBD1. V lost 7 bases to trimming and J lost 8 bases; unmatched junction nucleotides: 6. The CDR3 totals 12 residues. Germline CDR1 and CDR2: MNHEY and SVGEGT. The DNA for the CDR3 is TGTGCCAGCACCGAGGACAGGGGACAGCAGTACTTC. Its protein is CASTEDRGQQYF.

The table lists this clonotype with a few counts. The chain uses TRBV28 and TRBJ2-1; 7 nucleotides agree with TRBD1. The CDR3 has 15 residues. In germline, CDR1 is MDHEN, CDR2 SYDVKM. V was pared by 5 bases and J by 2 bases, with 6 bases of the junction left unmatched. CDR3 residues: CASSQQGRAYNEQFF. The CDR3 nucleotides read TGTGCCAGCAGTCAACAGGGGCGAGCCTACAATGAGCAGTTCTTC.

This clonotype was seen many times. The chain is built from TRBV28 and TRBJ2-5; TRBD2 matches at 8 bases. J was trimmed by 1 base and V by 4 bases; bases with no gene match: 8. The CDR3 has 16 residues. The germline CDR1 and CDR2 sequences are MDHEN and SYDVKM. Written as DNA, the CDR3 is TGTGCCAGCAGTTCCTTCGGTAGCGGGGTCCAAGAGACCCAGTACTTC. Translated: CASSSFGSGVQETQYF.

A few counts support this clonotype. This chain links TRBV9 with TRBJ2-5; TRBD1 or TRBD2 may be the D gene (5 bases each). Germline V gene sequence: CDR1 SGDLS, CDR2 YYNGEE. V lost 3 bases to trimming and J lost 3 bases, with 15 bases between them. CDR3 length: 15 residues. CDR3 sequence: CASSAGRVGEETQYF. The DNA of the CDR3 is TGTGCCAGCAGCGCGGGGCGAGTTGGGGAAGAGACCCAGTACTTC.

There are a few counts of this clonotype. The J gene is TRBJ2-7, the V gene TRBV20-1; D tentatively fits TRBD1 or TRBD2 (5 bases each). CDR1 and CDR2 from the germline V gene are DFQATT and SNEGSKA (reference sequence). Trimming removed 6 bases at V and 1 base at J, with 13 bases between. The CDR3 is 13 residues long. The CDR3 DNA follows: TGCAGTGCCAACGATGGGGGATCCTACGAGCAGTACTTC. Translated: CSANDGGSYEQYF.

This clonotype is a singleton in its sample. A read error is possible here, since a much larger clone lies one base away. The V and J genes are TRBV28 and TRBJ2-5; 7 bases align to TRBD2. This CDR3 is built from 16 residues. The V gene end was trimmed by 2 bases and the J gene end by 4 bases; junction bases not matched to a gene: 10. Germline V CDR1 and CDR2: MDHEN, SYDVKM. CDR3 in amino acids: CASSLNGGGRGETQYF. The CDR3 DNA sequence: TGTGCCAGCAGTTTAAATGGGGGGGGACGGGGAGAGACCCAGTACTTC. Using reference TRBV28 and TRBJ2-5 for the parts outside the CDR3, the full variable domain is DVKVTQSSRYLVKRTGEKVFLECVQDMDHENMFWYRQDPGLGLRLIYFSYDVKMKEKGDIPEGYSVSREKKERFSLILESASTNQTSMYLCASSLNGGGRGETQYFGPGTRLLVL.